The entry that follows covers one T cell receptor (beta chain) sequence. This entry comes from a study of blood T cell repertoires in COVID-19. Study details: Samples of COVID-19 (acute and convalescent) were obtained from the United States, Italy and Spain. The analysed material was cDNA or gDNA that came from T cells, B-cell-depleted T cells, or PBMCs.

In the original processing: Reference gene primer amplification gave nucleated cell count estimates. Here immunoSEQ multiplex PCR was the method, and the copy in TCRdb shows in-frame clones only, minus some. V, J and clone size are those of that table, while D and trimming were read from the DNA. This sample has 150,000 to 180,000 clones, with about 85% found just once. During active infection, Seattle patients enrolled and were then monitored through disease. The CDR3 is 17 amino acids. V lost 0 bases and J lost 5, with 16 bases in between. Germline CDR1 LGHDT, CDR2 YNNKEL (reference sequence). The sequenced material came from peripheral blood. The chain is built from TRBV3-1 (or the pseudogene TRBV3-2) and TRBJ2-2; a weak D match, TRBD2 (6 bases). The receptor's source is a man in his 60s with COVID-19, enrolled during active disease. CDR3 amino acids: CASSQDGRIGGTGELFF. For the CDR3, the DNA is TGTGCCAGCAGCCAAGATGGCAGAATTGGAGGGACCGGGGAGCTGTTTTTT.